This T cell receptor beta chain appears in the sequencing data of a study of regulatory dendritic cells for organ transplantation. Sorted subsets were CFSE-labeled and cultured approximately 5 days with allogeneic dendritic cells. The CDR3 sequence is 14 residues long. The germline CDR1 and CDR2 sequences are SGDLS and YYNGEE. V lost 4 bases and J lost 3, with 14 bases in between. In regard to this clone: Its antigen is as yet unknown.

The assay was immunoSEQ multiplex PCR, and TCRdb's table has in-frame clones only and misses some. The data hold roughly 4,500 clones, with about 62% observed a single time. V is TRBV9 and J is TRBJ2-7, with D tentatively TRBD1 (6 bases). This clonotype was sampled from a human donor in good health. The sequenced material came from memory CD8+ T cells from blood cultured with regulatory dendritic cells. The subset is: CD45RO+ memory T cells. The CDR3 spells CASSSGTNRYEQYF. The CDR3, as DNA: TGTGCCAGCAGCTCCGGGACAAACCGCTACGAGCAGTACTTC.